The rows below give T cell receptor beta chains drawn from one sample of a study of CD8 T cells in ankylosing spondylitis. TCRdb analysed the 5' RACE reads with MiXCR anew, one entry per CDR3 protein. The sample includes 290,000 or so distinct CDR3 sequences, around 20% seen only once; the top ten take about 3.7%. Material for sequencing was blood, either unsorted or a sorted T cell fraction (not recorded which). These receptors were collected from a female donor with ankylosing spondylitis or in good health (not recorded which). Each CDR3 is given with its conserved first and last residue. D genes are given only for firm matches. The size of a clone is reported for some rows only, either as once, few or many, or as a class for expanded clones.

CDR3 length: 15
clone size: few
J gene: TRBJ1-5
V gene: TRBV6-1
D gene: TRBD1
CDR3 DNA: TGTGCCAGCAGTGAGACAGGGGGTAGCAATCAGCCCCAGCATTTT
CDR3 protein: CASSETGGSNQPQHF

CDR3 length: 15
clone size: many
J gene: TRBJ2-1
V gene: TRBV4-2
D gene: NA
CDR3 DNA: TGTGCCAGCAGCGTGGGGCTAGGGGGCTACAATGAGCAGTTCTTC
CDR3 protein: CASSVGLGGYNEQFF

CDR3 length: 14
clone size: few
J gene: TRBJ2-1
V gene: TRBV5-1
D gene: TRBD2
CDR3 DNA: TGCGCCAGCACCGTAAAGACTAGCGGGAATGAGCAGTTCTTC
CDR3 protein: CASTVKTSGNEQFF

CDR3 length: 16
clone size: few
J gene: TRBJ1-5
V gene: TRBV7-8
D gene: NA
CDR3 DNA: TGTGCCAGCAGCTTTCGCGGGGCGCTTAGCAATCAGCCCCAGCATTTT
CDR3 protein: CASSFRGALSNQPQHF

CDR3 length: 14
clone size: few
J gene: TRBJ2-7
V gene: TRBV20-1
D gene: NA
CDR3 DNA: TGCAGTGCTAGTGACGGTTCGGTCCTCTCCGAGCAGTACTTC
CDR3 protein: CSASDGSVLSEQYF

CDR3 length: 14
clone size: many
J gene: TRBJ2-7
V gene: TRBV12-3/TRBV12-4
D gene: NA
CDR3 DNA: TGTGCCAGCAGCCTGCTTGGGAAGACCTACGAGCAGTACTTC
CDR3 protein: CASSLLGKTYEQYF

CDR3 length: 16
clone size: few
J gene: TRBJ2-2
V gene: TRBV29-1
D gene: TRBD2
CDR3 DNA: TGCAGCGTAGCCGGGACTAGCGGGACGAACACCGGGGAGCTGTTTTTT
CDR3 protein: CSVAGTSGTNTGELFF

CDR3 length: 14
clone size: NA
J gene: TRBJ2-3
V gene: TRBV12-5
D gene: NA
CDR3 DNA: TGTGCTCCCCCACGCGGAAGACACACAGATACGCAGTATTTT
CDR3 protein: CAPPRGRHTDTQYF

CDR3 length: 15
clone size: NA
J gene: TRBJ2-1
V gene: TRBV4-3
D gene: TRBD2
CDR3 DNA: TGCGCCAGCAGCCAAGAACTAGCGAGTTACAATGAGCAGTTCTTC
CDR3 protein: CASSQELASYNEQFF

CDR3 length: 13
clone size: few
J gene: TRBJ2-5
V gene: TRBV5-1
D gene: NA
CDR3 DNA: TGCGCCAGCAGCTTGTCAGGAGAAGAGACCCAGTACTTC
CDR3 protein: CASSLSGEETQYF

CDR3 length: 13
clone size: NA
J gene: TRBJ1-1
V gene: TRBV20-1
D gene: NA
CDR3 DNA: TGCAGTGCTAGAGTTCAAGCGGACACTGAAGCTTTCTTT
CDR3 protein: CSARVQADTEAFF

CDR3 length: 13
clone size: NA
J gene: TRBJ1-2
V gene: TRBV29-1
D gene: TRBD1
CDR3 DNA: TGCAGCGTTGGACAGGGAGGTGACTATGGCTACACCTTC
CDR3 protein: CSVGQGGDYGYTF

CDR3 length: 12
clone size: NA
J gene: TRBJ2-2
V gene: TRBV28
D gene: NA
CDR3 DNA: TGTGCCAGCAGCGGGAGTATCGGGGAGCTGTTTTTT
CDR3 protein: CASSGSIGELFF

CDR3 length: 16
clone size: many
J gene: TRBJ2-4
V gene: TRBV6-2/TRBV6-3
D gene: NA
CDR3 DNA: TGTGCCAGCAGGCGCTCAGCGGAGCTAGCCAAAAACATTCAGTACTTC
CDR3 protein: CASRRSAELAKNIQYF

CDR3 length: 19
clone size: NA
J gene: TRBJ2-3
V gene: TRBV28
D gene: TRBD2
CDR3 DNA: TGTGCCAGCAGTCTGACCCACCCGACTAGCGGGAGAACTACAGATACGCAGTATTTT
CDR3 protein: CASSLTHPTSGRTTDTQYF

CDR3 length: 15
clone size: NA
J gene: TRBJ2-7
V gene: TRBV4-2
D gene: NA
CDR3 DNA: TGTGCCAGCAGCCAAGATTCGGACCGAAACAACGAGCAGTACTTC
CDR3 protein: CASSQDSDRNNEQYF

CDR3 length: 13
clone size: few
J gene: TRBJ2-5
V gene: TRBV7-9
D gene: TRBD1
CDR3 DNA: TGTGCCAGCAGCGGGACAGATCAAGAGACCCAGTACTTC
CDR3 protein: CASSGTDQETQYF

CDR3 length: 15
clone size: NA
J gene: TRBJ1-2
V gene: TRBV5-6
D gene: NA
CDR3 DNA: TGTGCCAGCAGCTCAAACACCGGGGCCCACTATGGCTACACCTTC
CDR3 protein: CASSSNTGAHYGYTF

CDR3 length: 16
clone size: many
J gene: TRBJ2-1
V gene: TRBV9
D gene: TRBD1
CDR3 DNA: TGTGCCAGCAGCCCCCGGACAGGGAGCTCCTACAATGAGCAGTTCTTC
CDR3 protein: CASSPRTGSSYNEQFF

CDR3 length: 14
clone size: NA
J gene: TRBJ1-1
V gene: TRBV7-2
D gene: NA
CDR3 DNA: TGTGCCAGCAGCTTAGTGGGGAGAGGCCGGGAAGCTTTCTTT
CDR3 protein: CASSLVGRGREAFF

CDR3 length: 14
clone size: NA
J gene: TRBJ1-1
V gene: TRBV6-1
D gene: NA
CDR3 DNA: TGTGCCAGCAGTGAAGCGGTGGGGTGGACTGAAGCTTTCTTT
CDR3 protein: CASSEAVGWTEAFF

CDR3 length: 17
clone size: NA
J gene: TRBJ2-6
V gene: TRBV30
D gene: NA
CDR3 DNA: TGTGCCTGGGAACAGGGCTCCCTAAACTCTGGGGCCAACGTCCTGACTTTC
CDR3 protein: CAWEQGSLNSGANVLTF

CDR3 length: 15
clone size: NA
J gene: TRBJ1-4
V gene: TRBV20-1
D gene: NA
CDR3 DNA: TGCAGTGCAAGAGAAGAGCCAGGGTGGAATGAAAAACTGTTTTTT
CDR3 protein: CSAREEPGWNEKLFF

CDR3 length: 16
clone size: NA
J gene: TRBJ2-1
V gene: TRBV12-3/TRBV12-4
D gene: TRBD2
CDR3 DNA: TGTGCCAGCAGTATCTCACGGGGGAGGGCCGGCAATGAGCAGTTCTTC
CDR3 protein: CASSISRGRAGNEQFF

CDR3 length: 14
clone size: few
J gene: TRBJ2-4
V gene: TRBV5-5
D gene: NA
CDR3 DNA: TGTGCCAGCAGCTTGGGGGCTTCCAAAAACATTCAGTACTTC
CDR3 protein: CASSLGASKNIQYF

CDR3 length: 14
clone size: NA
J gene: TRBJ2-7
V gene: TRBV5-1
D gene: TRBD1
CDR3 DNA: TGCGCCAGCAGCCTGGACAGGGTAGGTGGCGAGCAGTACTTC
CDR3 protein: CASSLDRVGGEQYF

CDR3 length: 15
clone size: NA
J gene: TRBJ2-3
V gene: TRBV7-9
D gene: NA
CDR3 DNA: TGTGCCAGCAGCTTAGTACCCTCTCTCCATGATACGCAGTATTTT
CDR3 protein: CASSLVPSLHDTQYF

CDR3 length: 16
clone size: NA
J gene: TRBJ2-3
V gene: TRBV11-2
D gene: TRBD2
CDR3 DNA: TGTGCCAGCAGCCCTCGACTAGCGGGAGGGCCAGATACGCAGTATTTT
CDR3 protein: CASSPRLAGGPDTQYF

CDR3 length: 13
clone size: few
J gene: TRBJ1-5
V gene: TRBV20-1
D gene: NA
CDR3 DNA: TGCAGTGCTAGAGAAGACAGAAATCAGCCCCAGCATTTT
CDR3 protein: CSAREDRNQPQHF

CDR3 length: 18
clone size: NA
J gene: TRBJ2-3
V gene: TRBV20-1
D gene: TRBD2
CDR3 DNA: TGCAGCGCCCCAGGAGGCGGGAGGGCCTTTAGGGGCACAGATACGCAGTATTTT
CDR3 protein: CSAPGGGRAFRGTDTQYF

CDR3 length: 17
clone size: NA
J gene: TRBJ2-2
V gene: TRBV11-2
D gene: TRBD2
CDR3 DNA: TGTGCCAGCAGCCCCTCCGCGGGGGGATCGAACACCGGGGAGCTGTTTTTT
CDR3 protein: CASSPSAGGSNTGELFF

CDR3 length: 16
clone size: NA
J gene: TRBJ2-1
V gene: TRBV2
D gene: NA
CDR3 DNA: TGTGCCAGCAGACTCCGAGGCGCGAGCTCCTACAATGAGCAGTTCTTC
CDR3 protein: CASRLRGASSYNEQFF

CDR3 length: 15
clone size: NA
J gene: TRBJ2-2
V gene: TRBV7-3
D gene: TRBD1
CDR3 DNA: TGTGCCAGCAGCCCCGGGACAGGAACCACCGGGGAGCTGTTTTTT
CDR3 protein: CASSPGTGTTGELFF

CDR3 length: 15
clone size: NA
J gene: TRBJ2-2
V gene: TRBV27
D gene: NA
CDR3 DNA: TGTGCCAGCAGTTTACAGAGTCGAGACACCGGGGAGCTGTTTTTT
CDR3 protein: CASSLQSRDTGELFF

CDR3 length: 13
clone size: NA
J gene: TRBJ1-2
V gene: TRBV13
D gene: NA
CDR3 DNA: TGTGCCAGCAGCTTTAGGCCAGGACACGGCTACACCTTC
CDR3 protein: CASSFRPGHGYTF

CDR3 length: 15
clone size: NA
J gene: TRBJ1-4
V gene: TRBV7-7
D gene: TRBD1
CDR3 DNA: TGTGCCAGCAGCTTAGACCCGGGACAGGGGCAAAAACTGTTTTTT
CDR3 protein: CASSLDPGQGQKLFF

CDR3 length: 17
clone size: few
J gene: TRBJ2-3
V gene: TRBV18
D gene: NA
CDR3 DNA: TGTGCCAGCTCACCACCGGTAACAGCGGCTAGCACAGATACGCAGTATTTT
CDR3 protein: CASSPPVTAASTDTQYF

CDR3 length: 11
clone size: few
J gene: TRBJ2-1
V gene: TRBV12-5
D gene: TRBD2
CDR3 DNA: TGTGCTAGTGCCTTAGCGGGCGAGCAGTTCTTC
CDR3 protein: CASALAGEQFF

CDR3 length: 15
clone size: once
J gene: TRBJ2-3
V gene: TRBV20-1
D gene: TRBD2
CDR3 DNA: TGCAGTGCTAGAGGGGGAGCGGGAGGGACAGATACGCAGTATTTT
CDR3 protein: CSARGGAGGTDTQYF

CDR3 length: 13
clone size: NA
J gene: TRBJ1-5
V gene: TRBV6-1
D gene: NA
CDR3 DNA: TGTGCCAGCAGCCGGACAGCTGATCAGCCCCAGCATTTT
CDR3 protein: CASSRTADQPQHF

CDR3 length: 15
clone size: few
J gene: TRBJ2-3
V gene: TRBV4-3
D gene: NA
CDR3 DNA: TGCGCCAGCAGCCACAGGGGGGGAGGCACAGATACGCAGTATTTT
CDR3 protein: CASSHRGGGTDTQYF

CDR3 length: 14
clone size: few
J gene: TRBJ2-5
V gene: TRBV28
D gene: NA
CDR3 DNA: TGTGCCAGCACAGATTCCTCGGGGGCGGAGACCCAGTACTTC
CDR3 protein: CASTDSSGAETQYF

CDR3 length: 16
clone size: NA
J gene: TRBJ2-7
V gene: TRBV6-2/TRBV6-3
D gene: TRBD2
CDR3 DNA: TGTGCCAGCAGGGGACGACTCAGCGGGAGTCCCTACGAGCAGTACTTC
CDR3 protein: CASRGRLSGSPYEQYF

CDR3 length: 14
clone size: NA
J gene: TRBJ2-2
V gene: TRBV6-5
D gene: NA
CDR3 DNA: TGTGCCAGCAGTTATTCCACAGAGACCGGGGAGCTGTTTTTT
CDR3 protein: CASSYSTETGELFF

CDR3 length: 16
clone size: NA
J gene: TRBJ2-7
V gene: TRBV10-3
D gene: NA
CDR3 DNA: TGTGCCATCAGTGAGCGAGGTCCGACACGTTCCTACGAGCAGTACTTC
CDR3 protein: CAISERGPTRSYEQYF

CDR3 length: 14
clone size: NA
J gene: TRBJ1-1
V gene: TRBV7-2
D gene: TRBD1
CDR3 DNA: TGTGCCAGCAGCTTAGCCACAGGGGGCAGGGAAGCTTTCTTT
CDR3 protein: CASSLATGGREAFF

CDR3 length: 14
clone size: NA
J gene: TRBJ2-1
V gene: TRBV20-1
D gene: TRBD2
CDR3 DNA: TGCAGTGCTGAGGGGACTAGCGTCGACAATGAGCAGTTCTTC
CDR3 protein: CSAEGTSVDNEQFF

CDR3 length: 13
clone size: many
J gene: TRBJ1-2
V gene: TRBV20-1
D gene: NA
CDR3 DNA: TGCAGTGCTCCCGATGGAGTGAACTATGGCTACACCTTC
CDR3 protein: CSAPDGVNYGYTF

CDR3 length: 16
clone size: few
J gene: TRBJ2-1
V gene: TRBV7-2
D gene: TRBD2
CDR3 DNA: TGTGCCAGCAGCTTAGATTTACTAGCGGGTAACAATGAGCAGTTCTTC
CDR3 protein: CASSLDLLAGNNEQFF

CDR3 length: 18
clone size: NA
J gene: TRBJ1-4
V gene: TRBV28
D gene: NA
CDR3 DNA: TGTGCCAGCAGTTTCCGCCGCTCCGGGACGGCAAAGAATGAAAAACTGTTTTTT
CDR3 protein: CASSFRRSGTAKNEKLFF

CDR3 length: 14
clone size: few
J gene: TRBJ2-1
V gene: TRBV20-1
D gene: NA
CDR3 DNA: TGCAGTGCCACGCGGCCTCCTACCAGGAATGAGCAGTTCTTC
CDR3 protein: CSATRPPTRNEQFF

CDR3 length: 17
clone size: NA
J gene: TRBJ2-1
V gene: TRBV9
D gene: TRBD2
CDR3 DNA: TGTGCCAGCAGCGTAGGAGTCCGGCTAGCGGGACGGAATGAGCAGTTCTTC
CDR3 protein: CASSVGVRLAGRNEQFF

CDR3 length: 15
clone size: NA
J gene: TRBJ2-3
V gene: TRBV18
D gene: NA
CDR3 DNA: TGTGCCAGCTCACCACCCGACAGGAGGCCAGATACGCAGTATTTT
CDR3 protein: CASSPPDRRPDTQYF

CDR3 length: 13
clone size: many
J gene: TRBJ2-7
V gene: TRBV20-1
D gene: TRBD1
CDR3 DNA: TGCAGTGCTAGGCGGGACAGGGCCTACGAGCAGTACTTC
CDR3 protein: CSARRDRAYEQYF

CDR3 length: 14
clone size: few
J gene: TRBJ2-7
V gene: TRBV12-3/TRBV12-4
D gene: NA
CDR3 DNA: TGTGCCAGCAGTTTAGAAGGGACCTCCATCGAGCAGTACTTC
CDR3 protein: CASSLEGTSIEQYF